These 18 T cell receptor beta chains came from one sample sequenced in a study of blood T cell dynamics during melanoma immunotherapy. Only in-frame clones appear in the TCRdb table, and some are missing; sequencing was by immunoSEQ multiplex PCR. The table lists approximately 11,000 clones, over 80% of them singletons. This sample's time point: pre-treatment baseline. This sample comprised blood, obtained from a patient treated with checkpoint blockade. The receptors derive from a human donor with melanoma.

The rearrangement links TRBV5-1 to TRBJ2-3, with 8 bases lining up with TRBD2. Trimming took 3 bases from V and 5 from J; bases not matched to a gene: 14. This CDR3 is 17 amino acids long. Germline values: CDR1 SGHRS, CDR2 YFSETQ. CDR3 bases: TGCGCCAGCAGCTCCGGACTAGCCGCCTCCCCCGGAGATACGCAGTATTTT. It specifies CASSSGLAASPGDTQYF.

CDR3 sequence reads: CASSLFLAGVETQYF. The CDR3 nucleotides read TGTGCCAGCAGCTTATTTCTAGCGGGGGTGGAGACCCAGTACTTC. This chain connects TRBV11-2 to TRBJ2-5; 10 bases fit TRBD2. This CDR3 contains 15 residues. Germline values: CDR1 SGHAT, CDR2 FQNNGV. J gave up 5 bases and V 2 bases, and 5 bases lay outside the gene matches.

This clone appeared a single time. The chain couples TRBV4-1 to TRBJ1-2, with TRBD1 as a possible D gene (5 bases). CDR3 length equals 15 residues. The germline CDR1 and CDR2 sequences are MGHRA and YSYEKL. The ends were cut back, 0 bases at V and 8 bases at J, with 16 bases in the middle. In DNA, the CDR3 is TGCGCCAGCAGCCAAGACTTCCCCGGGACGGCCGGCTACACCTTC. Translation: CASSQDFPGTAGYTF.

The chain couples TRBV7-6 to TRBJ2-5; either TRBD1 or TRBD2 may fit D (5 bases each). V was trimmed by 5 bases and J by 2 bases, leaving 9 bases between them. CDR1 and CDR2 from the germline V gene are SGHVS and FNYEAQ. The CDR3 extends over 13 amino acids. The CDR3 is CASSRGRQETQYF. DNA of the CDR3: TGTGCCAGCAGCCGGGGACGGCAAGAGACCCAGTACTTC.

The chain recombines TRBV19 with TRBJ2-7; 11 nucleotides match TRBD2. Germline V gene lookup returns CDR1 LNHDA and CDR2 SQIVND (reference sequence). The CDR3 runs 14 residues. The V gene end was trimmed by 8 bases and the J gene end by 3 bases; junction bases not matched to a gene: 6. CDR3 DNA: TGTGCCAGTTCCCGACTAGCGGGGAACTACGAGCAGTACTTC. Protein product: CASSRLAGNYEQYF.

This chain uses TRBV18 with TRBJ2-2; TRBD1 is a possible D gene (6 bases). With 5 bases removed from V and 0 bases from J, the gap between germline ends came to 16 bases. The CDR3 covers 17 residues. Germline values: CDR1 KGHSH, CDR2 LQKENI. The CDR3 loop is CASSWEFQGSNTGELFF. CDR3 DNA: TGTGCCAGCTCATGGGAGTTTCAGGGGTCGAACACCGGGGAGCTGTTTTTT.

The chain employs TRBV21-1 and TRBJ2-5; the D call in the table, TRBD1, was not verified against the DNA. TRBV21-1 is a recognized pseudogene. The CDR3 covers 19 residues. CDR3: CASRNRRVNGTGGWETQYF. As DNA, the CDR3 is TGTGCCAGCAGGAATCGGAGGGTGAATGGGACAGGGGGCTGGGAGACCCAGTACTTC.

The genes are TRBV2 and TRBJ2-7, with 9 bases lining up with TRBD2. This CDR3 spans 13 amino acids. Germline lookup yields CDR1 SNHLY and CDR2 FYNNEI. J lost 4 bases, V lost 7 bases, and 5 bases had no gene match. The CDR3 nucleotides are TGTGCCAGCATTAGCGGGAGTAGGTACGAGCAGTACTTC. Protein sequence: CASISGSRYEQYF.

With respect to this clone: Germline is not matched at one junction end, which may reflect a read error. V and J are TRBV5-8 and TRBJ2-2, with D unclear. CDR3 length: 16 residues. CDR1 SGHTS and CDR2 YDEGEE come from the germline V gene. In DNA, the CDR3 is TGCGCCAGCAGCGAAGTCCCCGGGCCCTCGACCGGGGAGCTGTTTTTT. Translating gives CASSEVPGPSTGELFF.

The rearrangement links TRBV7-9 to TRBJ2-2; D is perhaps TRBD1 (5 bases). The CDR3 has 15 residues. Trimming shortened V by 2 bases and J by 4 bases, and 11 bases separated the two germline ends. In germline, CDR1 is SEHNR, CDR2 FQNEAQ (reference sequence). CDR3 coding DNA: TGTGCCAGCAGCTTACCGCTAGGGGCCACCGGGGAGCTGTTTTTT. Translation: CASSLPLGATGELFF.

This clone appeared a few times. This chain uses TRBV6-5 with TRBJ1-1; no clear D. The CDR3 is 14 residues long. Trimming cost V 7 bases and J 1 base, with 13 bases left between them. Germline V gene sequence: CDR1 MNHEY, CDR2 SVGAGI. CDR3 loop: CASKRGGGNTEAFF. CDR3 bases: TGTGCCAGCAAAAGAGGAGGAGGGAACACTGAAGCTTTCTTT.

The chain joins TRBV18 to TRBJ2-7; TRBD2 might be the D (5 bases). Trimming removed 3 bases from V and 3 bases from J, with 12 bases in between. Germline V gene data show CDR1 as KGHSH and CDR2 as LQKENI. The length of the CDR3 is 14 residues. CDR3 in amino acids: CASSPSNGIYEQYV. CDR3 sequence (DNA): TGTGCCAGCTCACCGTCGAACGGGATCTACGAGCAGTACGTC.

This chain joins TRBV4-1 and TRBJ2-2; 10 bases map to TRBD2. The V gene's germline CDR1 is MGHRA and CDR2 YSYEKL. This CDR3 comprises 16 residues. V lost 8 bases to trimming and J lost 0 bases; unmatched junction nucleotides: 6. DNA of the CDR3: TGCGCCAGCCGGGTAGCGGGGGGATCGAACACCGGGGAGCTGTTTTTT. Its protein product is CASRVAGGSNTGELFF.

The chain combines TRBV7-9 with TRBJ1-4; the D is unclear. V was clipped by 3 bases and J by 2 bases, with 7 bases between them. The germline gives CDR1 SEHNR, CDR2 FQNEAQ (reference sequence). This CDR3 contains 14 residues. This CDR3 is CASSLVGTNEKLFF. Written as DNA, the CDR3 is TGTGCCAGCAGCTTGGTGGGGACTAATGAAAAACTGTTTTTT.

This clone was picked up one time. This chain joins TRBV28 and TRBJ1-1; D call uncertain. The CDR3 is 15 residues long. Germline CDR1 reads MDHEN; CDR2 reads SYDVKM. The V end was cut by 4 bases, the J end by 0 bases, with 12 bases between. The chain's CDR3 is CASSSDGTVNTEAFF. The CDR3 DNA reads TGTGCCAGCAGTTCCGACGGCACTGTGAACACTGAAGCTTTCTTT. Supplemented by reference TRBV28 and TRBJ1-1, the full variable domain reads DVKVTQSSRYLVKRTGEKVFLECVQDMDHENMFWYRQDPGLGLRLIYFSYDVKMKEKGDIPEGYSVSREKKERFSLILESASTNQTSMYLCASSSDGTVNTEAFFGQGTRLTVV.

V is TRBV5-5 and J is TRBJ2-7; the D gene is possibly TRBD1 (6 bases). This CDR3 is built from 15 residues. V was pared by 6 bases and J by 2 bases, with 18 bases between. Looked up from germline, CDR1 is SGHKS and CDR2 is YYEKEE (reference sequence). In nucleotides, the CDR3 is TGTGCCAGCACCCCAACGCCACAGGGCACCTACGAGCAGTACGTC. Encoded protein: CASTPTPQGTYEQYV.

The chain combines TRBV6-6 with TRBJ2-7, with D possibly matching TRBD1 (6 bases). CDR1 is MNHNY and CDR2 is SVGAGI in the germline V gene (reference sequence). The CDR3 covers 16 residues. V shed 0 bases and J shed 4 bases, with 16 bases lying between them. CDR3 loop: CASSYSTARGAYEQYF. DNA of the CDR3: TGTGCCAGCAGTTACTCAACGGCCAGGGGCGCGTACGAGCAGTACTTC.

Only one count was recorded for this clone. The CDR3 spells CASRLTGGSENTIYF. In nucleotides, the CDR3 is TGTGCCAGCAGACTCACAGGGGGTAGTGAAAACACCATATATTTT. V usage is TRBV6-5 and J usage is TRBJ1-3; TRBD1 aligns across 8 bases. The CDR3 has 15 amino acids. Trimming cost V 6 bases and J 6 bases; bases outside gene matches: 10. Germline CDR1 and CDR2: MNHEY and SVGAGI.